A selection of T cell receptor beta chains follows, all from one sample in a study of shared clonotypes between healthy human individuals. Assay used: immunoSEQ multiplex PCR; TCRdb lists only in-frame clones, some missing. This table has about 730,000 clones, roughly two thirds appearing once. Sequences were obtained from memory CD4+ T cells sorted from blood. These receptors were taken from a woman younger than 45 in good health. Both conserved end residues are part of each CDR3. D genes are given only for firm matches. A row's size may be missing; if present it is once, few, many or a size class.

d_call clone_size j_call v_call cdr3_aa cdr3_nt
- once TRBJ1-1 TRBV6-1 CASSAHSLTEAFF TGTGCCAGCAGTGCCCACAGCCTAACTGAAGCTTTCTTT
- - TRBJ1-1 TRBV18 CASSKEDGTEAFF TGTGCCAGCTCAAAGGAAGATGGGACTGAAGCTTTCTTT
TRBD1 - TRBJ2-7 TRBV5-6 CASSLYLTGKGTVYEQYF TGTGCCAGCAGCTTGTATCTGACAGGAAAGGGGACAGTCTACGAGCAGTACTTC
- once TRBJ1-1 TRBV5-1 CASSLDSARNTEAFF TGCGCCAGCAGCTTGGACTCGGCGAGGAACACTGAAGCTTTCTTT
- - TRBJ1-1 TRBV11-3 CASSLGWQNTEAFF TGTGCCAGCAGCTTAGGGTGGCAGAACACTGAAGCTTTCTTT
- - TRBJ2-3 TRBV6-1 CASGGQGGTDTQYF TGTGCCAGCGGGGGGCAGGGTGGCACAGATACGCAGTATTTT
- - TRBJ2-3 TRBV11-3 CASSLGKSTDTQYF TGTGCCAGCAGCTTGGGTAAAAGCACAGATACGCAGTATTTT
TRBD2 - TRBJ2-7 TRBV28 CASSGRLLAGGGGYEQYF TGTGCCAGCAGTGGTAGGTTACTAGCGGGAGGCGGGGGATACGAGCAGTACTTC
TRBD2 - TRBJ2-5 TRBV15 CATSGGGTSGREYQETQYF TGTGCCACCAGCGGCGGAGGGACTAGCGGGAGAGAGTACCAAGAGACCCAGTACTTC
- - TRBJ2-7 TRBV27 CASRPLRERAYEQYF TGTGCCAGCAGACCCCTTAGGGAAAGGGCCTACGAGCAGTACTTC
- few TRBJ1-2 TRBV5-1 CASRQDTANYGYTF TGCGCCAGCAGGCAGGACACAGCTAACTATGGCTACACCTTC
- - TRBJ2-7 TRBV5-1 CASSPISGGTYEQYF TGCGCCAGCAGCCCCATCTCTGGGGGAACCTACGAGCAGTACTTC
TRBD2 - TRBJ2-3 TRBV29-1 CSVQTSGTWDTQYF TGCAGCGTTCAGACTAGCGGTACCTGGGATACGCAGTATTTT
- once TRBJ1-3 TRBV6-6 CASSYGQGSGNTIYF TGTGCCAGCAGTTACGGCCAGGGTAGTGGAAACACCATATATTTT
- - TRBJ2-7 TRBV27 CASSPTPGTGPYEQYF TGTGCCAGCAGCCCGACCCCCGGGACTGGTCCCTACGAGCAGTACTTC
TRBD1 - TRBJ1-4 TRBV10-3 CAISESPRGSPRLFF TGTGCCATCAGTGAGTCTCCCAGGGGGTCTCCAAGACTGTTTTTT
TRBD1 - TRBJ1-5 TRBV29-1 CSVGTGRHQPQHF TGCAGCGTTGGGACAGGGAGACATCAGCCCCAGCATTTT
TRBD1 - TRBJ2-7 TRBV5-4 CASSKNPGQGSYEQYF TGTGCCAGCAGCAAAAATCCGGGACAGGGCTCCTACGAGCAGTACTTC
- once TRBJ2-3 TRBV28 CASSCTGDGPDTQYF TGTGCCAGCAGCTGTACGGGGGACGGGCCAGATACGCAGTATTTT
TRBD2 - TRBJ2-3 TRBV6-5 CASSYIGTRGKDTQYF TGTGCCAGCAGTTACATTGGGACTAGGGGCAAGGATACGCAGTATTTT
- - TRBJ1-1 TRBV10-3 CAISGGANTEAFF TGTGCCATCAGTGGGGGGGCGAACACTGAAGCTTTCTTT
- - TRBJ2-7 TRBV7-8 CASSLQGISYEQYF TGTGCCAGCAGCTTACAGGGGATCTCCTACGAGCAGTACTTC
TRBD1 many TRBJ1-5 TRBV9 CASNSDRGVNQPQHF TGTGCCAGCAACTCCGACAGGGGAGTCAATCAGCCCCAGCATTTT
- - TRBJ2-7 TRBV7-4 CASSWAGSSYEQYF TGTGCCAGCAGCTGGGCGGGCAGCTCCTACGAGCAGTACTTC
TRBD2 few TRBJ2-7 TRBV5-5 CASSLDWPAGAYEQYF TGTGCCAGCAGCTTGGACTGGCCAGCGGGAGCCTACGAGCAGTACTTC
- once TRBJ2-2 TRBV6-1 CASSDRVIGSGELFF TGTGCCAGCAGTGACAGGGTAATAGGATCCGGGGAGCTGTTTTTT
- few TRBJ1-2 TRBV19 CASTARGVTRNYGYTF TGTGCCAGTACCGCCCGCGGGGTGACAAGGAACTATGGCTACACCTTC
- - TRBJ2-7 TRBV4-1 CASSRGGGDGQSSYEQYF TGCGCCAGCAGCCGAGGGGGGGGTGATGGACAGTCATCCTACGAGCAGTACTTC
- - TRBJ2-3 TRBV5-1 CASTPGTRIDTQYF TGCGCCAGCACCCCGGGGACCCGCATAGATACGCAGTATTTT
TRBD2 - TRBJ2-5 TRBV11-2 CASSLERGSSSTKTQYF TGTGCCAGCAGCTTAGAACGCGGGAGTTCGAGTACGAAGACCCAGTACTTC
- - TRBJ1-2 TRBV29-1 CSASGDKEDYTF TGCAGCGCTTCGGGGGACAAGGAAGACTACACCTTC
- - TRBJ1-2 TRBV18 CASSLNTGDGYMPVF TGTGCCAGCTCCCTCAACACTGGGGACGGATATATGCCAGTATTC
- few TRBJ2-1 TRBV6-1 CASSERQGQFRNEQFF TGTGCCAGCAGTGAACGGCAGGGCCAATTTCGGAATGAGCAGTTCTTC
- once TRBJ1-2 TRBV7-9 CASSLVLVPSYTF TGTGCCAGCAGCTTAGTTTTGGTTCCGAGCTACACCTTC
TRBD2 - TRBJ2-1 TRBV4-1 CASSRQLAADYNEQFF TGCGCCAGCAGCCGTCAACTAGCGGCGGACTACAATGAGCAGTTCTTC
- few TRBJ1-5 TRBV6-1 CASSPPGQPQHF TGTGCCAGCAGTCCCCCCGGCCAGCCCCAGCATTTT
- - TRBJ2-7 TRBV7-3 CASSLVSARHEQYF TGTGCCAGCAGCTTAGTTTCCGCGAGACACGAGCAGTACTTC
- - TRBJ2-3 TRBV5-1 CASSPARRVDTQYF TGCGCCAGCAGCCCGGCCCGTAGGGTAGATACGCAGTATTTT
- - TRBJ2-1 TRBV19 CASINLGQGTEQFF TGTGCCAGTATTAATCTAGGGCAGGGCACTGAGCAGTTCTTC
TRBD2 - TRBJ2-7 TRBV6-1 CASSKGTSGYEQYF TGTGCCAGCAGTAAGGGTACTAGCGGTTACGAGCAGTACTTC
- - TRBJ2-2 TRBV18 CASSPTKAGTGELFF TGTGCCAGCTCACCGACTAAGGCGGGCACCGGGGAGCTGTTTTTT
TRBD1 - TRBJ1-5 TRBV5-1 CASSLAGQGEQPQHF TGCGCCAGCAGCTTAGCCGGACAGGGTGAGCAGCCCCAGCATTTT